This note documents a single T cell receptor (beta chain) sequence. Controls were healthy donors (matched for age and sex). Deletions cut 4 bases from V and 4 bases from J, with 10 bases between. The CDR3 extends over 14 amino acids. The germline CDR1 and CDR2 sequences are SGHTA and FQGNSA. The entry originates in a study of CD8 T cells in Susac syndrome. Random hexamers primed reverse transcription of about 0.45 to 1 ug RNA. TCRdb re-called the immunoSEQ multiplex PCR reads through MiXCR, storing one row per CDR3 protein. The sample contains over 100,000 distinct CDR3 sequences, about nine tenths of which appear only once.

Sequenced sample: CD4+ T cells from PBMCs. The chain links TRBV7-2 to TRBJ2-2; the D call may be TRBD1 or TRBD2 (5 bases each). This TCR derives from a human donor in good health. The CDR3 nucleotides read TGTGCCAGCAGCTCCGGGACCCGCACCGGGGAGCTGTTTTTT. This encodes CASSSGTRTGELFF. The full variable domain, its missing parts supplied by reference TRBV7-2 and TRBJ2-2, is GAGVSQSPSNKVTEKGKDVELRCDPISGHTALYWYRQSLGQGLEFLIYFQGNSAPDKSGLPSDRFSAERTGGSVSTLTIQRTQQEDSAVYLCASSSGTRTGELFFGEGSRLTVL.